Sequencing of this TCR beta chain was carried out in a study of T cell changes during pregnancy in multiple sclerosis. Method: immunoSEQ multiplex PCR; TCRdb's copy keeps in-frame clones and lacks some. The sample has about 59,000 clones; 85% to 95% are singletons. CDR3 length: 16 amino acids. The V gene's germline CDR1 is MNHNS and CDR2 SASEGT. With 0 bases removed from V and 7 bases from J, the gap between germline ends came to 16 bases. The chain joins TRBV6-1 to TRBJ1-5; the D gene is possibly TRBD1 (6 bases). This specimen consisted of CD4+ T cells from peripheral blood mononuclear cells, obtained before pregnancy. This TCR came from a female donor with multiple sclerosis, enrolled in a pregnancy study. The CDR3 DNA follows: TGTGCCAGCAGTGAAGCGGGGCAGGGGTCGGGACAGCCCCAGCATTTT. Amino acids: CASSEAGQGSGQPQHF.